The 14 T cell receptor beta chains listed next were all sequenced from one sample in a study of blood T cell repertoires in COVID-19. Assay used: immunoSEQ multiplex PCR; TCRdb lists only in-frame clones, some missing. This table has around 310,000 clones, roughly nine tenths appearing once. Source material: PBMCs or T cells enriched from blood (not recorded which). Receptors originate from a woman aged 25 to 39 who had recovered from COVID-19.

The genes are TRBV6-2 or TRBV6-3 and TRBJ1-4; TRBD1 agrees at 7 bases. Germline-derived CDR1 and CDR2 are MNHEY and SVGEGT. Unmatched junction bases numbered 13, after V lost 2 bases and J lost 7 bases. CDR3 size: 17 residues. The CDR3 loop reads CASSYVFGGQTSEKLFF. DNA of the CDR3: TGTGCCAGCAGTTACGTTTTCGGGGGACAGACTTCTGAAAAACTGTTTTTT.

The V gene is TRBV12-3 or TRBV12-4, the J gene TRBJ1-2; 7 bases fit TRBD1. This CDR3 has 13 residues. Germline trimming cut 7 bases from V and 8 bases from J; bases unmatched to any gene: 10. The CDR3, as DNA: TGTGCCAGCACCATTTTAGGGGGCGGAGGCTACACCTTC. Amino acids: CASTILGGGGYTF.

In regard to this clone: Other DNA sequences in this sample translate to the same CDR3. The rearrangement uses TRBV2 and TRBJ1-5; perhaps TRBD1 as D (6 bases). Germline-derived CDR1 and CDR2 are SNHLY and FYNNEI. The V and J ends lost 4 bases and 2 bases respectively, with 6 bases between them. There are 13 residues in the CDR3. CDR3 sequence (DNA): TGTGCCAGCAGTGGACAGGGCAATCAGCCCCAGCATTTT. It encodes CASSGQGNQPQHF.

The chain uses TRBV28 and TRBJ1-2, with a tentative D call TRBD1 (6 bases). This CDR3 has 16 residues. CDR1 is MDHEN, CDR2 SYDVKM, per germline. V was cut by 5 bases and J by 5 bases, with 21 bases left in between. The CDR3 coding sequence is TGTGCCAGCAGTGCCACCCTGGAGGGGAGGGGGTATGGCTACACCTTC. Protein sequence: CASSATLEGRGYGYTF.

J is TRBJ2-3 and V is TRBV30; D is perhaps TRBD2 (6 bases). The germline V and J ends were trimmed by 5 bases and 2 bases, with 8 bases remaining between them. The CDR3 totals 12 residues. Germline V CDR1 and CDR2: GTSNPN, SVGIG (reference sequence). The CDR3 nucleotides read TGTGCCTGGGGGGACTTCACAGATACGCAGTATTTT. This codes for CAWGDFTDTQYF. Full variable domain (remainder filled in from reference TRBV30 and TRBJ2-3): SQTIHQWPATLVQPVGSPLSLECTVEGTSNPNLYWYRQAAGRGLQLLFYSVGIGQISSEVPQNLSASRPQDRQFILSSKKLLLSDSGFYLCAWGDFTDTQYFGPGTRLTVL.

The chain links TRBV10-3 to TRBJ2-5; 7 bases match TRBD1. This CDR3 is 13 amino acids long. V was clipped by 5 bases and J by 5 bases; unmatched bases: 5. CDR1 and CDR2 from the germline V gene are ENHRY and SYGVKD. In DNA, the CDR3 is TGTGCCATCAGTCCGGGACAGACGGAGACCCAGTACTTC. It codes for CAISPGQTETQYF.

This clone showed up just once. The CDR3 nucleotides read TGTGCCAGCAGCCCGGGAACCAATCGACAGGGGCCGTCGGCTTTCTTT. As protein: CASSPGTNRQGPSAFF. The genes are TRBV7-9 and TRBJ1-1; 8 bases map to TRBD1. The CDR3 contains 16 residues. The germline gives CDR1 SEHNR, CDR2 FQNEAQ (reference sequence). V gave up 5 bases and J gave up 11 bases; unmatched junction bases: 19.

The chain has TRBV27 and TRBJ2-5; tentative D call: TRBD2 (7 bases). V shed 6 bases and J shed 5 bases, with 13 bases lying between them. CDR3 length: 13 residues. Germline V gives CDR1 MNHEY, CDR2 SMNVEV (reference sequence). As DNA, the CDR3 is TGTGCCAGCAGCGGAAAGGGGGGGGAGACCCAGTACTTC. Its protein is CASSGKGGETQYF.

The CDR3 loop reads CASSLVLRFPAGELFF. The CDR3 DNA reads TGTGCCAGCAGTTTGGTCTTGCGGTTCCCCGCCGGGGAGCTGTTTTTT. V and J are TRBV28 and TRBJ2-2; D uncertain. Germline values: CDR1 MDHEN, CDR2 SYDVKM. This CDR3 comprises 16 residues. Trimming pared 3 bases from V and 6 bases from J, leaving 17 bases between. Full variable domain (remainder filled in from reference TRBV28 and TRBJ2-2): DVKVTQSSRYLVKRTGEKVFLECVQDMDHENMFWYRQDPGLGLRLIYFSYDVKMKEKGDIPEGYSVSREKKERFSLILESASTNQTSMYLCASSLVLRFPAGELFFGEGSRLTVL.

The chain recombines TRBV10-2 with TRBJ1-4, with D perhaps TRBD1 (6 bases). The ends were cut back, 7 bases at V and 4 bases at J, with 13 bases in the middle. CDR1 and CDR2 (germline): WSHSY, SAAADI. The CDR3 contains 14 residues. CDR3 amino acids: CASKGQQFNEKLFF. As DNA, the CDR3 is TGCGCCAGCAAAGGACAGCAATTTAATGAAAAACTGTTTTTT.

The J gene is TRBJ2-7, the V gene TRBV27; a possible D gene is TRBD1 (6 bases). Trimming shortened V by 5 bases and J by 0 bases, and 29 bases separated the two germline ends. Germline CDR1 reads MNHEY; CDR2 reads SMNVEV (reference sequence). The CDR3 is made up of 20 amino acids. CDR3 DNA: TGTGCCAGCAGTAAACGACAGGCCCTAGGGACCCTCTTCAGCTCCTACGAGCAGTACTTC. Translated: CASSKRQALGTLFSSYEQYF.

Concerning this clone: Because the CDR3's place on the DNA is in doubt, the DNA is left out and the CDR3 is given as listed by TCRdb. The chain combines TRBV28 with TRBJ1-5. Germline assignment: CDR1 MDHEN and CDR2 SYDVKM. The CDR3 totals 21 residues, both ends included. CDR3 sequence: CASSLRHISSILVMGLDSPHF.

This chain uses TRBV30 with TRBJ2-7; 8 nucleotides agree with TRBD1. The CDR3 is made up of 12 amino acids. CDR1 and CDR2 from the germline V gene are GTSNPN and SVGIG (reference sequence). CDR3 nucleotide sequence: TGTGTCGGTGGACAGGGCGCCTACGAGCAGTACTTC. It encodes CVGGQGAYEQYF.

The chain is built from TRBV29-1 and TRBJ1-4; a possible D gene is TRBD1 (5 bases). The CDR3 has 14 residues. V was trimmed by 7 bases and J by 4 bases, leaving 16 bases between them. Germline V lookup: CDR1 SQVTM, CDR2 ANQGSEA. CDR3 sequence: CSAQPGTVNEKLFF. CDR3 bases: TGCAGCGCCCAACCAGGGACTGTTAATGAAAAACTGTTTTTT.